The 3 T cell receptor beta chains presented below share a single source sample, sequenced in a study of cytomegalovirus exposure and HLA in healthy donors. With 60 Vbeta and 13 Jbeta primers, the PCR was carried out. Some clones are missing from TCRdb's copy, which holds only in-frame ones; the method was immunoSEQ multiplex PCR. This sample has under 150,000 clones, with about three quarters found just once. The sequenced sample consisted of PBMCs. These TCRs come from a man aged 18 to 35 in good health and CMV-seronegative.

The V call is TRBV7-2, the J call TRBJ1-3; tentative D call: TRBD1 (5 bases). This CDR3 spans 15 amino acids. Trimming pared 0 bases from V and 3 bases from J, leaving 9 bases between. Looked up from germline, CDR1 is SGHTA and CDR2 is FQGNSA. This CDR3 is CASSLAQGFGNTIYF. The CDR3 coding sequence is TGTGCCAGCAGCTTAGCTCAGGGTTTTGGAAACACCATATATTTT.

The J gene is TRBJ2-3, the V gene TRBV9, with TRBD2 matching over 12 bases. Germline assignment: CDR1 SGDLS and CDR2 YYNGEE. The CDR3 runs to 16 residues. V shed 4 bases, J shed 3 bases, and the junction held 6 bases outside the gene matches. CDR3 nucleotides: TGTGCCAGCAGCATTACTAGCGGGAGGATGACAGATACGCAGTATTTT. Translated: CASSITSGRMTDTQYF.

Comments on this clone: As the CDR3 is not closed by the conserved phenylalanine or tryptophan, this likely results from a read error. This sequence joins TRBV2 and TRBJ2-7; TRBD2 agrees at 10 bases. This CDR3 contains 14 residues. Germline values: CDR1 SNHLY, CDR2 FYNNEI. The ends lost 4 bases at V and 6 bases at J; junction bases unmatched: 6. CDR3 loop: CASSVEREGPEQYL. The CDR3 DNA sequence: TGTGCCAGCAGTGTGGAGCGGGAGGGCCCCGAGCAGTACCTC.